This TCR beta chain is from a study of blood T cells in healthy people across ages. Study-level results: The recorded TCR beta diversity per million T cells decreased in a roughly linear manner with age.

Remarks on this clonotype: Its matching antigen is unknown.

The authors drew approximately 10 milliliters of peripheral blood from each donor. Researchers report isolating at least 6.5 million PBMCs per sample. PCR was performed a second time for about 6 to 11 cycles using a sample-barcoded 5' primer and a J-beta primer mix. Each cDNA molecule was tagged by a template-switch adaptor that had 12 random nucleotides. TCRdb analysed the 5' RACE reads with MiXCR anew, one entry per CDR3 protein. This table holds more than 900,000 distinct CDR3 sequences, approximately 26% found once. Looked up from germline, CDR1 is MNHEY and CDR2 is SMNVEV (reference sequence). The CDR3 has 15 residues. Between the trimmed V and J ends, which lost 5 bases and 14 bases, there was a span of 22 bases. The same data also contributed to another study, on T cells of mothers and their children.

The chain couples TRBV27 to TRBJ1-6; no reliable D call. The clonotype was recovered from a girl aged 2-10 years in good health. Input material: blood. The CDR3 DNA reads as TGTGCCAGCAGTATCCGAGATGGGCGTTACTGGACCCTCCACTTT. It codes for CASSIRDGRYWTLHF.